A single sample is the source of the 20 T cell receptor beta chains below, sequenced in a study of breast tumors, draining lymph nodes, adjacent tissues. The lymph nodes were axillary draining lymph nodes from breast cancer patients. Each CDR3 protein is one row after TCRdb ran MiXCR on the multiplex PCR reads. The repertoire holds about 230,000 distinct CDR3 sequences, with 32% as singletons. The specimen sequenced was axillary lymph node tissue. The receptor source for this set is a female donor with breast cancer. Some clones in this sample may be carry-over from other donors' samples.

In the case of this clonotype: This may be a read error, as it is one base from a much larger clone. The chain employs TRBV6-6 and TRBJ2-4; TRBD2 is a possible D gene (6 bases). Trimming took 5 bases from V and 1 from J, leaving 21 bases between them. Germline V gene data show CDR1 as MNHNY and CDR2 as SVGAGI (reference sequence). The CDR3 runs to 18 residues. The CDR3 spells CASSRRGQDTGAKNIQYF. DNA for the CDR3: TGTGCCAGCAGTCGGCGGGGTCAGGACACGGGGGCCAAAAACATTCAGTACTTC.

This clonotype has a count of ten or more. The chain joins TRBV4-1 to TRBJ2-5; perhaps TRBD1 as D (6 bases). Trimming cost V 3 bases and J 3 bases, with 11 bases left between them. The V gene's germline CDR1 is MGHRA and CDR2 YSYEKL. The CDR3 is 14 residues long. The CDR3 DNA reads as TGCGCCAGCAGCCAGGTGACAGGTGAAGAGACCCAGTACTTC. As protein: CASSQVTGEETQYF.

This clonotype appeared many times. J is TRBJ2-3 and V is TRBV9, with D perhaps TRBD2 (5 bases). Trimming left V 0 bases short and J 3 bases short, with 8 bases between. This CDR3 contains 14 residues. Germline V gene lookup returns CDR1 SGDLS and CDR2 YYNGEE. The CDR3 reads CASSVVGSTDTQYF. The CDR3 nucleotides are TGTGCCAGCAGCGTAGTTGGGAGTACAGATACGCAGTATTTT.

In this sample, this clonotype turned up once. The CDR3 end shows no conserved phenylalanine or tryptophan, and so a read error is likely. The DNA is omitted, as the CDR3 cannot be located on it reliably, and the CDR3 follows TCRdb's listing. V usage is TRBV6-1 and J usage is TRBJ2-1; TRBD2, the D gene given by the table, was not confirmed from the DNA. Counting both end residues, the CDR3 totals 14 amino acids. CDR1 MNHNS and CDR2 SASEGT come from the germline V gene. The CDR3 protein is CAATRLAGEMTFTI.

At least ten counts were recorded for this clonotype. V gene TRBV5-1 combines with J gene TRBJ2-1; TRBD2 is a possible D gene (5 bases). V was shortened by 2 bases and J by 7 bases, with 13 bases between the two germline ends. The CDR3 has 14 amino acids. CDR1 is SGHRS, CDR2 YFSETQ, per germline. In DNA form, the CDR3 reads TGCGCCAGCAGCTTTGGGGAGTGGGGTAATGAGCAGTTCTTC. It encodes CASSFGEWGNEQFF.

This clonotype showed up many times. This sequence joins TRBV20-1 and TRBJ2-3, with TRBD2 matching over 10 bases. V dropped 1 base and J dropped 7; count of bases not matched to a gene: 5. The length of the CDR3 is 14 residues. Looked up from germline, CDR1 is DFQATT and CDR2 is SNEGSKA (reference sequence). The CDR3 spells CSARGLAGAYTQYF. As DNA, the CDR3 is TGCAGTGCTAGAGGCCTAGCGGGAGCTTATACGCAGTATTTT.

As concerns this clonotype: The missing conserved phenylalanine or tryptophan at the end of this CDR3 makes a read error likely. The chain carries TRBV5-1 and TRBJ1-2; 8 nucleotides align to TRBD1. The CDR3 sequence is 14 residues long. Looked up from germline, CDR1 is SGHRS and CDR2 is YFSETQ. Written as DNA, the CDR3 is TGCCCCAGCAGCTTGGCGGGGACAGGCTACGGCTACACCTAC. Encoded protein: CPSSLAGTGYGYTY.

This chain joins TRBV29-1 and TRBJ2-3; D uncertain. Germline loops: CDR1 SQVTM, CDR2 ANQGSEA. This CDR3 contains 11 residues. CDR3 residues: CQQPRTDTQYF. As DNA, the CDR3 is TGCCAGCAGCCAAGGACAGATACGCAGTATTTT.

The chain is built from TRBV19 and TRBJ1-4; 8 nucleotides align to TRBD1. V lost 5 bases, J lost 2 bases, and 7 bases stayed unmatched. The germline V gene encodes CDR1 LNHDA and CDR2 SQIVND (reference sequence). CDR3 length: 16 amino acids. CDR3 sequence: CASSREQGATNEKLFF. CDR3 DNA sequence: TGTGCCAGTAGTCGAGAGCAGGGGGCTACTAATGAAAAACTGTTTTTT.

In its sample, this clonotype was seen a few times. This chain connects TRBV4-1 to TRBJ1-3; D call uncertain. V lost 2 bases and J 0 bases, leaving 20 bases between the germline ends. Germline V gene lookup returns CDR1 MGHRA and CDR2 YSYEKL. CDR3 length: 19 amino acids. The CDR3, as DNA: TGCGCCAGCAGCCAACCACCAGTGTCGGTACAGAGCTCTGGAAACACCATATATTTT. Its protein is CASSQPPVSVQSSGNTIYF.

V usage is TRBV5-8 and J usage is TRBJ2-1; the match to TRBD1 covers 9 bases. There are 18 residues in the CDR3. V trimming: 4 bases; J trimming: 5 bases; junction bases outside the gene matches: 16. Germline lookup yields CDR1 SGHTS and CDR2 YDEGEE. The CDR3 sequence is CASSPPPTGGYGDNEQFF. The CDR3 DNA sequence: TGTGCCAGCAGCCCTCCGCCGACAGGGGGATACGGGGACAATGAGCAGTTCTTC.

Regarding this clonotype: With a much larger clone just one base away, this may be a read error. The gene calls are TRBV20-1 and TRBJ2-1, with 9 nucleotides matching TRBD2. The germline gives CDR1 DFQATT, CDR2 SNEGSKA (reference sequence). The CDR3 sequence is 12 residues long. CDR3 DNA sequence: TGCAGTGCTTCCGGGACTAGCAATGAGCCGTTCTTC. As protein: CSASGTSNEPFF.

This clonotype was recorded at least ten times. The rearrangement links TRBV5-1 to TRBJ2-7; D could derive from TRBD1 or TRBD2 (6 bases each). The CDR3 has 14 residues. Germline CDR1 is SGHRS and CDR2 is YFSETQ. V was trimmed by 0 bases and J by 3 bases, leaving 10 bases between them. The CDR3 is CASSLGGAGYEQYF. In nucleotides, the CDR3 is TGCGCCAGCAGCTTGGGGGGGGCGGGCTACGAGCAGTACTTC.

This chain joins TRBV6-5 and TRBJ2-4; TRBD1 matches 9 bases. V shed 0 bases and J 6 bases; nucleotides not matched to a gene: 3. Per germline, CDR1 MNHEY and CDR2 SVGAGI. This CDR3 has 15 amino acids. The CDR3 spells CASSYSGQGPNIQYF. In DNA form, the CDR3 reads TGTGCCAGCAGTTACTCGGGACAGGGACCAAACATTCAGTACTTC.

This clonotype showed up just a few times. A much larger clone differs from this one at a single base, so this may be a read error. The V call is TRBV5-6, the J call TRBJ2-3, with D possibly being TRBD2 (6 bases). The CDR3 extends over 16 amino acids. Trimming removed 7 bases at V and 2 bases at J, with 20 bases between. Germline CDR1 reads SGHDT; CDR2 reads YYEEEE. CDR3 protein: CASLRLAATFTDTQYF. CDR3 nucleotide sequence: TGTGCCAGCCTCCGGTTAGCGGCGACATTCACAGATACGCAGTATTTT.

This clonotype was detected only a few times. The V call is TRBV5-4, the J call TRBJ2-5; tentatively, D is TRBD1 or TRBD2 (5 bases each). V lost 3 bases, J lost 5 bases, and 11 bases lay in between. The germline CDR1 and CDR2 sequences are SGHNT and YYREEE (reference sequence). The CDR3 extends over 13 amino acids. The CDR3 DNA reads TGTGCCAGCAGCTGGGACCGCTCTGAGACCCAGTACTTC. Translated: CASSWDRSETQYF.

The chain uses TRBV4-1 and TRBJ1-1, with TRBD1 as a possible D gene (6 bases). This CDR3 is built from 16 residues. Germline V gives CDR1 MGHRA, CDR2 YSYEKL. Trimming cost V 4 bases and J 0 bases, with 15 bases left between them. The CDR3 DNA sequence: TGCGCCAGCAGCCCCGGGACAAGGGTCATGAACACTGAAGCTTTCTTT. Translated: CASSPGTRVMNTEAFF.

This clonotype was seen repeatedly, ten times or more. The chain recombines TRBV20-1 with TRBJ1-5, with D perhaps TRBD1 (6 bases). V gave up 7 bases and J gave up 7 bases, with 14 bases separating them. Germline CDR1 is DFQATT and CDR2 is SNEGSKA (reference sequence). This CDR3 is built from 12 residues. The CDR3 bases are TGCAGTGGGAAACAGGGAGAGCAGCCCCAGCATTTT. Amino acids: CSGKQGEQPQHF.

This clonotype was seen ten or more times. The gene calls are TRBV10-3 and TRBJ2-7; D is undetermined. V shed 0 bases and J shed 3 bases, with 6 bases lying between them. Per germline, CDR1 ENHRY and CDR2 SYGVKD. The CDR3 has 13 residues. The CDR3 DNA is TGTGCCATCAGTGAGTCCGACGGCTACGAGCAGTACTTC. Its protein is CAISESDGYEQYF.

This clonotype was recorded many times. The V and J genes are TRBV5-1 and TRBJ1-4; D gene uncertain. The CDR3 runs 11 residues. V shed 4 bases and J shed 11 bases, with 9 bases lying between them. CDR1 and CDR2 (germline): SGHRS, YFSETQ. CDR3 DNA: TGCGCCAGCAGCCCCTCAGAGAAACTGTTTTTT. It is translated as CASSPSEKLFF.